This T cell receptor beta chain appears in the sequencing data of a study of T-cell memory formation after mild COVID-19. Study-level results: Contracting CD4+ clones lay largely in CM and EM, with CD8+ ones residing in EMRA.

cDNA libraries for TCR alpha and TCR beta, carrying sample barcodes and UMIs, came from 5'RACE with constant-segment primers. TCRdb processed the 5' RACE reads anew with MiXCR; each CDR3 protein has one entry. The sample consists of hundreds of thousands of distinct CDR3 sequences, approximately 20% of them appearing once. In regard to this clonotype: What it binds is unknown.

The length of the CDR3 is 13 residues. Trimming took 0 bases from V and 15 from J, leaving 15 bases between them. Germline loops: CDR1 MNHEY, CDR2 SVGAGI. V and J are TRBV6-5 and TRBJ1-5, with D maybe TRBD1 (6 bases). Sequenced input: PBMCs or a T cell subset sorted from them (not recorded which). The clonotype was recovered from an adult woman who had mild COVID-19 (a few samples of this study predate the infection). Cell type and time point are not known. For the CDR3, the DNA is TGTGCCAGCAGTTACTCTACGACAGGTCGGAGGCATTTT. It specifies CASSYSTTGRRHF.